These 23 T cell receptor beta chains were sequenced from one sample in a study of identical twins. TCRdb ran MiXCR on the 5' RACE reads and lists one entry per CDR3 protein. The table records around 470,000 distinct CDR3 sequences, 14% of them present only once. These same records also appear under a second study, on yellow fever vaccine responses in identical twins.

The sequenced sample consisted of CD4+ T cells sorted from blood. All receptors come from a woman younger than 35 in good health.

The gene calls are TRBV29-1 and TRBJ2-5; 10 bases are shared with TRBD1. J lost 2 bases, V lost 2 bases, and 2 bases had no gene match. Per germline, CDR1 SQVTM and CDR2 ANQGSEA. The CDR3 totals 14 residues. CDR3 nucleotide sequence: TGCAGCGTTGAACCGGGACAGGGGCAAGAGACCCAGTACTTC. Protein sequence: CSVEPGQGQETQYF.

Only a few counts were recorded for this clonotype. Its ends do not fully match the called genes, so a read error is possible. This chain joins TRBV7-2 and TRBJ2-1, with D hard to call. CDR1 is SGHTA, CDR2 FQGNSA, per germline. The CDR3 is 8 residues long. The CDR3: CASSLEVF. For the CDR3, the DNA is TGTGCCAGCAGCTTAGAGGTCTTC.

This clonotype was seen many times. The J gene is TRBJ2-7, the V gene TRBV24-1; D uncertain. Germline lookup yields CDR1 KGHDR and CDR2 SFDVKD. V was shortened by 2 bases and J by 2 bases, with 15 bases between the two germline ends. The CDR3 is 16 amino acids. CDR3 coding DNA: TGTGCCACCAGTGATTCCCAAGGGTATCCCACCTACGAGCAGTACTTC. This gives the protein CATSDSQGYPTYEQYF.

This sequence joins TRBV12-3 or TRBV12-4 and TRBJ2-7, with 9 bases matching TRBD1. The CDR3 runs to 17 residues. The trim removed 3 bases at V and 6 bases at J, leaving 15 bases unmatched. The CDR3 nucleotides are TGTGCCAGCAGTTTTCGGCCAATCGGGACAGGGATTTTCGAGCAGTACTTC. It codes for CASSFRPIGTGIFEQYF.

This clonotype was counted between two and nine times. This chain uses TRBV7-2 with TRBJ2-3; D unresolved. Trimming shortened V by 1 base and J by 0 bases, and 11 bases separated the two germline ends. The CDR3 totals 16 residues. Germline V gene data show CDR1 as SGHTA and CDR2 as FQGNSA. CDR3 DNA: TGTGCCAGCAGCTTAGGAGGCGGACCTAGCACAGATACGCAGTATTTT. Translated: CASSLGGGPSTDTQYF.

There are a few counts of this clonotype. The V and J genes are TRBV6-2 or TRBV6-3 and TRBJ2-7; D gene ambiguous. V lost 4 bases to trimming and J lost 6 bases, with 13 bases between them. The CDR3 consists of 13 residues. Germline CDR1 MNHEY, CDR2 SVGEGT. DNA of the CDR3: TGTGCCAGCAGTTCCCCATCTCTGGGCGAGCAGTACTTC. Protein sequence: CASSSPSLGEQYF.

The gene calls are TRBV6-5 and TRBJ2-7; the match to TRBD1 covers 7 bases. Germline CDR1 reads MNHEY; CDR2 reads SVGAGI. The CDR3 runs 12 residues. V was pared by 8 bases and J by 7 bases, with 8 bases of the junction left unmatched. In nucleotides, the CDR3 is TGTGCCAGCGGGGCCAGGGGGTTTGAGCAGTACTTC. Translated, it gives CASGARGFEQYF.

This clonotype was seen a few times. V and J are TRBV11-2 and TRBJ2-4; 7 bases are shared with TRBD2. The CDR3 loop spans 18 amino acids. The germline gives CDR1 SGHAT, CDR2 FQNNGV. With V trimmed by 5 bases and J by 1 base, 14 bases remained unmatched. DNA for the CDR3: TGTGCCAGCAGCCCTAGAACGTTAGCGGGTGGGGCCAAAAACATTCAGTACTTC. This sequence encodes CASSPRTLAGGAKNIQYF.

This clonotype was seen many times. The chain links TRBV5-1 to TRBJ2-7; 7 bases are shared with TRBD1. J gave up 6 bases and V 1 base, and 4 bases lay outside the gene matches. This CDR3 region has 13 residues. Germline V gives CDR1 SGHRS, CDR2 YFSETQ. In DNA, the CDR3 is TGCGCCAGCAGCTTGAACCGGGACAGCGAGCAGTACTTC. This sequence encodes CASSLNRDSEQYF.

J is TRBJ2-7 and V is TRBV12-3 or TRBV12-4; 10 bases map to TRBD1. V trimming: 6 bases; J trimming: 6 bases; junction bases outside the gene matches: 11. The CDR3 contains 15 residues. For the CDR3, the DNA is TGTGCCAGCAGATCTATGACCGGGACAGGGGCCGAGCAGTACTTC. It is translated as CASRSMTGTGAEQYF.

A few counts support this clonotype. The CDR3, as DNA: TGCAGTGCTAGAGATCAACAGGGGGGCTACGAGCAGTACTTC. Its protein is CSARDQQGGYEQYF. This chain connects TRBV20-1 to TRBJ2-7; 8 nucleotides match TRBD1. Per germline, CDR1 DFQATT and CDR2 SNEGSKA (reference sequence). The J segment lost 3 bases and the V segment lost 0 bases, leaving 4 bases of the junction unmatched. The CDR3 is 14 residues long.

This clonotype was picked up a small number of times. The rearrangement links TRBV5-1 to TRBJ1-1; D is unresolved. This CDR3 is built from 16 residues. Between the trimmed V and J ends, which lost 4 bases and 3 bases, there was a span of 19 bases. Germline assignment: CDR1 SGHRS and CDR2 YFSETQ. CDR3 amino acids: CASSLVAFPGDTEAFF. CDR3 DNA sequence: TGCGCCAGCAGCCTCGTTGCGTTCCCTGGGGACACTGAAGCTTTCTTT.

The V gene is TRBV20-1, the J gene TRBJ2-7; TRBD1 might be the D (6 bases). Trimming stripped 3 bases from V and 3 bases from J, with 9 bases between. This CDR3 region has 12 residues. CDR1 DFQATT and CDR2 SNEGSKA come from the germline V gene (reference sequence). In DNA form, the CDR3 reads TGCAGTGCTAGCAGGGACAACTACGAGCAGTACTTC. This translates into CSASRDNYEQYF.

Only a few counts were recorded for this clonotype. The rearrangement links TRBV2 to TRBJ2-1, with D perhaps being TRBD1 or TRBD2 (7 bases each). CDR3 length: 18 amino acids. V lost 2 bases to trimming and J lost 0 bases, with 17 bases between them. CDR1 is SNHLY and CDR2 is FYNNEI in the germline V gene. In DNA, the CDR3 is TGTGCCAGCAGTGAACGGAGCGGGACAGCCTTCTCCTACAATGAGCAGTTCTTC. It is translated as CASSERSGTAFSYNEQFF.

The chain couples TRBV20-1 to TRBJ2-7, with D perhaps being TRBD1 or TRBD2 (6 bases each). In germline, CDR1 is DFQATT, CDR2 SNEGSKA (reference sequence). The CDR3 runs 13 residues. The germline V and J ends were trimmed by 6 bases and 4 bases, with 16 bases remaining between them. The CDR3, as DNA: TGCAGTGCCATAACGGGGGCCGCGTACGAGCAGTACTTC. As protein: CSAITGAAYEQYF.

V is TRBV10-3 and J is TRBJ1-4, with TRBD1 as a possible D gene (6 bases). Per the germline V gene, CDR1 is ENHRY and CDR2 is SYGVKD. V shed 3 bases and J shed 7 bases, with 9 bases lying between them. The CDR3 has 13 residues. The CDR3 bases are TGTGCCATCAGTGACTTCAGGGGTGAAAAACTGTTTTTT. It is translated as CAISDFRGEKLFF.

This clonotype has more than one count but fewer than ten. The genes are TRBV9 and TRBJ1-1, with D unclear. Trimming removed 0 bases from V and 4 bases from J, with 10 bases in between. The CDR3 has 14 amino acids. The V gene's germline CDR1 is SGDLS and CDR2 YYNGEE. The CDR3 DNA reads TGTGCCAGCAGCGTAGGGGTGAGAGTCACTGAAGCTTTCTTT. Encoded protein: CASSVGVRVTEAFF.

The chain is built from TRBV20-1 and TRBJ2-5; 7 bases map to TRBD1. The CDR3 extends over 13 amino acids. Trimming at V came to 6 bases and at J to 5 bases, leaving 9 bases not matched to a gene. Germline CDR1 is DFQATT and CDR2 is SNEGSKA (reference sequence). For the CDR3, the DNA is TGCAGTGCAACGACAGGGAAGGGTGAGACCCAGTACTTC. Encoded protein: CSATTGKGETQYF.

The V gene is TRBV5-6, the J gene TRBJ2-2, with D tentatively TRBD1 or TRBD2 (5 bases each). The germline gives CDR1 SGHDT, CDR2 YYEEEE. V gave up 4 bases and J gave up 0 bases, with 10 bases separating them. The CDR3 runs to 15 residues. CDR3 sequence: CASSIPGPNTGELFF. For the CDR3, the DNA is TGTGCCAGCAGCATACCGGGGCCGAACACCGGGGAGCTGTTTTTT.

In DNA form, the CDR3 reads TGTGCCAGCAGTGAATCAGTCCGTGGGGCCAACGTCCTGACTTTC. Translated: CASSESVRGANVLTF. V usage is TRBV25-1 and J usage is TRBJ2-6; D is unresolved. CDR3 length: 15 residues. Germline assignment: CDR1 MGHDK and CDR2 SYGVNS. V dropped 1 base and J dropped 3 bases, with 7 bases sitting between them.

This chain's CDR3 is CASSPRHGIEQYF. DNA of the CDR3: TGTGCCAGCAGTCCACGACATGGGATCGAGCAGTACTTC. This chain links TRBV12-3 or TRBV12-4 with TRBJ2-7; D not resolved. Trimming removed 5 bases at V and 6 bases at J, with 14 bases between. The CDR3 consists of 13 residues.

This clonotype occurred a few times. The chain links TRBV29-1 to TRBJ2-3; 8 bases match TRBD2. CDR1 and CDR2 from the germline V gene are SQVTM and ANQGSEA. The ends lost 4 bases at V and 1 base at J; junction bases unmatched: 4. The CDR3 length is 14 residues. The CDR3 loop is CSVGGGLGTDTQYF. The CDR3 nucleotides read TGCAGCGTTGGCGGGGGGCTGGGCACAGATACGCAGTATTTT.

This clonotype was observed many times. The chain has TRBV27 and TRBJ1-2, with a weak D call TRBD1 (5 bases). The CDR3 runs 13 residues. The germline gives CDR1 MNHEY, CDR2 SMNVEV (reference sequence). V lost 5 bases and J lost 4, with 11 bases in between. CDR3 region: CASSQAGAYGYTF. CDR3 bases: TGTGCCAGCAGTCAGGCCGGGGCCTATGGCTACACCTTC.